The next 19 T cell receptor beta chains were all read from a single sample in a study of blood T cell repertoires in COVID-19. Method: immunoSEQ multiplex PCR; TCRdb's copy keeps in-frame clones and lacks some. Among 90,000 to 130,000 clones listed, around 83% were seen once. The sequencing sample was made of peripheral blood. These receptors came from a woman in her seventies with acute or convalescent COVID-19.

The chain uses TRBV11-2 and TRBJ1-3; no definite D call. Trimming pared 1 base from V and 4 bases from J, leaving 8 bases between. Germline V gene lookup returns CDR1 SGHAT and CDR2 FQNNGV. The CDR3 has 14 residues. CDR3 region: CASSLGELGNTIYF. The CDR3 region has the DNA TGTGCCAGCAGCTTAGGAGAGCTCGGAAACACCATATATTTT.

The J gene is TRBJ1-5, the V gene TRBV4-1; possibly TRBD1 for D (6 bases). Germline V gene lookup returns CDR1 MGHRA and CDR2 YSYEKL. V was shortened by 1 base and J by 1 base, with 11 bases between the two germline ends. CDR3 size: 16 residues. The CDR3 coding sequence is TGCGCCAGCAGCCAAGTCACGAGGGGGAGCAATCAGCCCCAGCATTTT. Translated, it gives CASSQVTRGSNQPQHF.

The table lists this clone with a count of one. The chain carries TRBV28 and TRBJ1-4; D ambiguous. Germline CDR1 MDHEN, CDR2 SYDVKM. CDR3 size: 15 residues. Trimming cost V 5 bases and J 2 bases, with 12 bases left between them. The CDR3 region is CASSDVGETNEKLFF. The CDR3 nucleotides read TGTGCCAGCAGTGATGTCGGGGAGACTAATGAAAAACTGTTTTTT.

The DNA for the CDR3 is TGCGCCAGCAGCCAAGAGTGGGGGGTAGACACTGAAGCTTTCTTT. This translates into CASSQEWGVDTEAFF. The chain recombines TRBV4-3 with TRBJ1-1; D perhaps matches TRBD1 (5 bases). The CDR3 has 15 residues. Per germline, CDR1 LGHNA and CDR2 YSLEER. Trimming took 0 bases from V and 3 from J, leaving 11 bases between them.

This sequence joins TRBV11-3 and TRBJ2-2, with TRBD1 matching 8 bases. V dropped 2 bases and J dropped 0; count of bases not matched to a gene: 8. Per the germline V gene, CDR1 is SGHNT and CDR2 is YENEEA. CDR3 length: 18 amino acids. In DNA, the CDR3 is TGTGCCAGCAGCTTATCAGGGGGCGGTCCGACGAACACCGGGGAGCTGTTTTTT. Its translation is CASSLSGGGPTNTGELFF.

The V call is TRBV7-9, the J call TRBJ1-1; 7 nucleotides align to TRBD1. The CDR3 is made up of 15 amino acids. CDR1 and CDR2 (germline): SEHNR, FQNEAQ (reference sequence). Trimming took 3 bases from V and 5 from J; bases not matched to a gene: 9. The CDR3 coding sequence is TGTGCCAGCAGCTTCGGGACCACAGGGGAGACTGAAGCTTTCTTT. This codes for CASSFGTTGETEAFF.

The genes are TRBV6-5 and TRBJ2-7; D gene ambiguous. V was trimmed by 2 bases and J by 2 bases, leaving 10 bases between them. Looked up from germline, CDR1 is MNHEY and CDR2 is SVGAGI. The CDR3 spans 14 residues. The CDR3 spells CASSYDPRAYEQYF. CDR3 nucleotide sequence: TGTGCCAGCAGTTACGACCCCCGGGCCTACGAGCAGTACTTC.

The chain links TRBV6-2 or TRBV6-3 to TRBJ1-5; 9 bases map to TRBD1. In germline, CDR1 is MNHEY, CDR2 SVGEGT. J was trimmed by 0 bases and V by 6 bases; bases with no gene match: 9. This CDR3 has 17 residues. CDR3: CASSPGQGPYSNQPQHF. The CDR3 DNA reads TGTGCCAGCAGCCCCGGACAGGGGCCATATAGCAATCAGCCCCAGCATTTT.

The V and J genes are TRBV29-1 and TRBJ2-7, with D maybe TRBD2 (6 bases). This CDR3 has 10 amino acids. CDR1 SQVTM and CDR2 ANQGSEA come from the germline V gene. This CDR3 reads CGRDCYEQYF. The DNA for the CDR3 is TGCGGACGGGACTGTTACGAGCAGTACTTC.

The chain couples TRBV7-2 to TRBJ1-4; 8 bases match TRBD1. This CDR3 contains 15 residues. V trimming: 1 base; J trimming: 2 bases; junction bases outside the gene matches: 0. CDR1 SGHTA and CDR2 FQGNSA come from the germline V gene. The CDR3 is CASSLGTGTNEKLFF. CDR3 nucleotides: TGTGCCAGCAGCTTAGGGACAGGGACTAATGAAAAACTGTTTTTT.

V is TRBV6-5 and J is TRBJ2-3, with D possibly TRBD2 on 7 matching bases. The germline V and J ends were trimmed by 6 bases and 3 bases, with 16 bases remaining between them. This CDR3 is built from 15 residues. CDR1 is MNHEY and CDR2 is SVGAGI in the germline V gene. The DNA for the CDR3 is TGTGCCAGCAGGTCCCTGGGGGGGGCAACAGATACGCAGTATTTT. Translated, it gives CASRSLGGATDTQYF.

V gene TRBV9 combines with J gene TRBJ1-4, with 8 bases lining up with TRBD1. Looked up from germline, CDR1 is SGDLS and CDR2 is YYNGEE. This CDR3 spans 14 amino acids. J lost 8 bases, V lost 3 bases, and 6 bases had no gene match. This chain's CDR3 is CASSAGGAWEKLFF. The CDR3 DNA is TGTGCCAGCAGCGCAGGGGGCGCGTGGGAAAAACTGTTTTTT.

The J gene is TRBJ1-2, the V gene TRBV11-2; 9 bases line up with TRBD1. CDR1 SGHAT and CDR2 FQNNGV come from the germline V gene. V lost 1 base to trimming and J lost 4 bases; unmatched junction nucleotides: 4. The CDR3 length is 15 residues. This CDR3 is CASSLVGQGVYGYTF. CDR3 in DNA: TGTGCCAGCAGCTTAGTGGGACAGGGTGTCTATGGCTACACCTTC.

J is TRBJ2-3 and V is TRBV11-2, with D possibly matching TRBD2 (5 bases). The V and J ends lost 8 bases and 0 bases respectively, with 15 bases between them. CDR3 size: 15 residues. The germline CDR1 and CDR2 sequences are SGHAT and FQNNGV. CDR3 loop: CASYTGSGSTDTQYF. CDR3 nucleotide sequence: TGTGCCAGCTATACTGGAAGCGGCAGCACAGATACGCAGTATTTT.

The genes are TRBV6-6 and TRBJ2-3; D gene ambiguous. The CDR3 sequence is 15 residues long. Trimming shortened V by 6 bases and J by 5 bases, and 18 bases separated the two germline ends. Germline CDR1 is MNHNY and CDR2 is SVGAGI (reference sequence). The CDR3 DNA is TGTGCCAGCAGCCCCGTTATTCTCCTAAAAGATACGCAGTATTTT. Amino acid sequence: CASSPVILLKDTQYF.

The genes are TRBV3-1 (or the pseudogene TRBV3-2) and TRBJ1-2; 10 bases are shared with TRBD1. The ends lost 1 base at V and 7 bases at J; junction bases unmatched: 6. The germline gives CDR1 LGHDT, CDR2 YNNKEL (reference sequence). The CDR3 consists of 15 residues. The CDR3 here is CASSQGRQGALGYTF. For the CDR3, the DNA is TGTGCCAGCAGCCAAGGAAGACAGGGGGCGCTTGGCTACACCTTC.

This chain uses TRBV19 with TRBJ1-4; a possible D gene is TRBD1 (5 bases). Germline V CDR1 and CDR2: LNHDA, SQIVND (reference sequence). The CDR3 extends over 13 amino acids. V lost 2 bases and J 8 bases, leaving 9 bases between the germline ends. The CDR3 spells CASSIWEGEKLFF. The CDR3 coding sequence is TGTGCCAGTAGTATATGGGAGGGGGAAAAACTGTTTTTT.

This clone is a singleton in its sample. An end of the junction differs from the germline gene, which may be a read error. V is TRBV3-1 (or the pseudogene TRBV3-2) and J is TRBJ2-1; the match to TRBD2 covers 9 bases. The CDR3 totals 12 residues. Germline assignment: CDR1 LGHDT and CDR2 YNNKEL (reference sequence). CDR3 in amino acids: CASSLGAGGMVF. The CDR3 DNA sequence: TGTGCCAGCAGCCTCGGCGCGGGAGGGATGGTCTTC.

The rearrangement links TRBV27 to TRBJ2-2, with D perhaps TRBD1 (6 bases). Trimming took 7 bases from V and 0 from J, leaving 15 bases between them. This CDR3 has 16 residues. Germline CDR1 and CDR2: MNHEY and SMNVEV (reference sequence). The CDR3 DNA is TGTGCCAGCACCTTCACAGGGATGGCGAACACCGGGGAGCTGTTTTTT. This codes for CASTFTGMANTGELFF.